The 7 T cell receptor beta chains reported below all come from one sample, sequenced in a study of early T cells in non-severe SARS-CoV-2 infection. MiXCR, run by TCRdb on the 5' RACE reads, gives a single entry per CDR3 protein. This repertoire shows just under 65,000 distinct CDR3 sequences, less than 9.5% found once; its top ten account for around an eighth. The source was whole blood, collected at baseline. Every receptor here comes from an adult who was a healthcare worker with PCR-confirmed SARS-CoV-2 infection or an uninfected control (not recorded which).

Many counts were recorded for this clonotype. V gene TRBV11-2 combines with J gene TRBJ2-5; TRBD1 matches at 7 bases. CDR1 is SGHAT, CDR2 FQNNGV, per germline. V lost 4 bases to trimming and J lost 4 bases; unmatched junction nucleotides: 9. The CDR3 contains 15 residues. This CDR3 reads CASSSTGVSPETQYF. As DNA, the CDR3 is TGTGCCAGCAGCTCCACAGGGGTTTCCCCAGAGACCCAGTACTTC.

In this sample, this clonotype turned up a few times. The V call is TRBV14, the J call TRBJ2-3; possible D gene TRBD2, 7 bases. The CDR3 consists of 17 residues. V lost 3 bases and J lost 2, with 18 bases in between. Germline lookup yields CDR1 SGHDN and CDR2 FVKESK. Here the CDR3 DNA reads TGTGCCAGCAGCCATCGGGGGGCAGGGATGTCCACAGATACGCAGTATTTT. Encoded protein: CASSHRGAGMSTDTQYF.

In its sample, this clonotype was seen a few times. The V gene is TRBV20-1, the J gene TRBJ2-5; D unclear. Trimming stripped 2 bases from V and 2 bases from J, with 9 bases between. CDR3 length: 13 amino acids. CDR1 and CDR2 from the germline V gene are DFQATT and SNEGSKA (reference sequence). The CDR3 DNA follows: TGCAGTGCTAGACCCGACATTCAAGAGACCCAGTACTTC. It codes for CSARPDIQETQYF.

The gene calls are TRBV5-5 and TRBJ1-5; D is undetermined. With 7 bases removed from V and 4 bases from J, the gap between germline ends came to 21 bases. Germline values: CDR1 SGHKS, CDR2 YYEKEE (reference sequence). The length of the CDR3 is 16 residues. CDR3 loop: CASSRLPSQPNQPQHF. The CDR3 DNA follows: TGTGCCAGCTCTCGGTTACCCTCTCAACCAAATCAGCCCCAGCATTTT.

The genes are TRBV20-1 and TRBJ2-1; no firm D call. V lost 4 bases and J 2 bases, leaving 12 bases between the germline ends. The germline V gene encodes CDR1 DFQATT and CDR2 SNEGSKA (reference sequence). The CDR3 extends over 14 amino acids. The CDR3 here is CSAKPLTPYNEQFF. DNA for the CDR3: TGCAGTGCTAAGCCCTTAACCCCCTACAATGAGCAGTTCTTC.

The V call is TRBV20-1, the J call TRBJ2-4; 9 bases are a match to TRBD1. CDR1 DFQATT and CDR2 SNEGSKA come from the germline V gene (reference sequence). This CDR3 spans 13 amino acids. Trimming removed 4 bases from V and 8 bases from J; junction bases left unmatched: 6. The CDR3 region is CSANPQGADIQYF. The CDR3 DNA is TGCAGTGCTAACCCACAGGGGGCGGACATTCAGTACTTC.

The chain couples TRBV6-4 to TRBJ2-1; D not resolved. Germline V gives CDR1 MRHNA, CDR2 SNTAGT. The CDR3 has 15 amino acids. Trimming shortened V by 4 bases and J by 2 bases, and 12 bases separated the two germline ends. The CDR3 DNA is TGTGCCAGCAGTGGGGTCCTCCTTACCTACAATGAGCAGTTCTTC. It codes for CASSGVLLTYNEQFF.